These T cell receptor beta chains were read from a single sample in a study of beta chain features in type 1 diabetes. Sequencing was performed with immunoSEQ multiplex PCR; in TCRdb, only in-frame clones are kept and a portion is missing. Of 600,000 to 750,000 clones in the sample, 12% were seen once. The sequenced sample consisted of naive CD4+ T cells from blood. The receptors were sampled from a man aged 30 to 39 with type 1 diabetes. Both conserved end residues are part of each CDR3. D genes are given only for firm matches. Expanded clones get a size class; other rows say once, few or many, or leave the size out.

>TRBV2|TRBD1|.|TRBJ1-6
CASSKTGSGNSPLHF
>TRBV29-1|TRBD2|few|TRBJ2-5
CSVGLAGRETQYF
>TRBV20-1|.|few|TRBJ2-1
CSATGENEQFF
>TRBV30|TRBD2|few|TRBJ2-1
CAWRLAGTSYNEQFF
>TRBV19|TRBD1|few|TRBJ2-5
CASSVNDRVETQYF
>TRBV28|.|.|TRBJ1-2
CASSNGGLVYGYTF
>TRBV2|.|.|TRBJ2-1
CASNSLSYNEQFF
>TRBV12-2|.|few|TRBJ2-3
CASRFSPNTQYF
>TRBV9|.|.|TRBJ1-3
CASSVTGNTIYF
>TRBV9|TRBD2|few|TRBJ2-3
CASSSRTSGGTDTQYF
>TRBV7-7|TRBD1|.|TRBJ2-1
CASSLGGGRYNEQFF
>TRBV28|.|.|TRBJ1-5
CASSLGGTRLGLVEPQHF
>TRBV5-1|.|few|TRBJ1-5
CASSLERGQPQHF
>TRBV13|.|few|TRBJ2-7
CASSLQGRGPYEQYF
>TRBV7-9|.|.|TRBJ1-2
CASSLALGTGQGYTF
>TRBV2|.|.|TRBJ2-1
CASSERRLANEQFF
>TRBV2|.|.|TRBJ1-6
CASSQQGYNSPLHF
>TRBV6-5|.|.|TRBJ2-2
CASSYLAWDTGELFF
>TRBV29-1|TRBD1|few|TRBJ2-5
CSVDHPGQKETQYF
>TRBV11-2|.|few|TRBJ2-1
CASSLDQVRYNEQFF
>TRBV28|.|few|TRBJ2-7
CASSGTDSRSSYEQYF
>TRBV28|.|few|TRBJ2-7
CASRISAVGDSYEQYF
>TRBV9|TRBD2|.|TRBJ2-3
CASSRRLAGATDTQYF